What follows are 30 T cell receptor beta chains derived from one specimen sequenced in a study of cytomegalovirus exposure and HLA in healthy donors. The protocol was immunoSEQ multiplex PCR, while the TCRdb copy is restricted to in-frame clones and leaves out a portion. The sample holds 200,000 to 250,000 clones; 80% to 85% are singletons and the top ten take over 11%. The sequencing sample was made of PBMCs. The receptors originated from a woman in her 30s in good health and CMV-seropositive.

The chain is built from TRBV5-6 and TRBJ2-1; a weak D match, TRBD2 (5 bases). Germline V gives CDR1 SGHDT, CDR2 YYEEEE. The CDR3 loop spans 15 amino acids. Trimming removed 4 bases from V and 4 bases from J, with 15 bases in between. The CDR3 DNA reads TGTGCCAGCAGCGATTTTTTCGGGAAATACAATGAGCAGTTCTTC. Residues: CASSDFFGKYNEQFF. Combining the CDR3 with reference TRBV5-6 and TRBJ2-1 gives the whole variable domain DAGVTQSPTHLIKTRGQQVTLRCSPKSGHDTVSWYQQALGQGPQFIFQYYEEEERQRGNFPDRFSGHQFPNYSSELNVNALLLGDSALYLCASSDFFGKYNEQFFGPGTRLTVL.

The chain combines TRBV30 with TRBJ1-4; D remains unclear. The germline gives CDR1 GTSNPN, CDR2 SVGIG (reference sequence). The CDR3 extends over 14 amino acids. The V gene lost 4 bases and the J gene lost 7 bases, with 16 bases spanning the gap. The CDR3 DNA reads as TGTGCCTGGAAGTTGGAGAGGGATACTGAAAAACTGTTTTTT. The encoded protein is CAWKLERDTEKLFF.

The chain recombines TRBV11-2 with TRBJ1-2, with D hard to call. V lost 1 base, J lost 7 bases, and 4 bases lay in between. CDR3 length: 11 residues. Germline V CDR1 and CDR2: SGHAT, FQNNGV. The CDR3 here is CASSLGIGYTF. CDR3 DNA: TGTGCCAGCAGCTTAGGTATTGGCTACACCTTC.

The gene calls are TRBV6-5 and TRBJ1-2, with D unclear. CDR3 length: 14 residues. Germline values: CDR1 MNHEY, CDR2 SVGAGI. The ends were cut back, 0 bases at V and 6 bases at J, with 11 bases in the middle. In nucleotides, the CDR3 is TGTGCCAGCAGTTACTCGTCCGGGGAACATGGCTACACCTTC. This gives the protein CASSYSSGEHGYTF.

The V gene is TRBV6-1, the J gene TRBJ2-7; no firm D call. Per germline, CDR1 MNHNS and CDR2 SASEGT. The CDR3 runs 12 residues. Trimming took off 7 bases at V and 2 bases at J, with 9 bases between the two ends. The CDR3 is CASTPGTYEQYF. The DNA of the CDR3 is TGTGCCAGCACCCCAGGCACCTACGAGCAGTACTTC.

The V gene is TRBV6-5, the J gene TRBJ2-7; 9 nucleotides match TRBD1. There are 15 residues in the CDR3. V was pared by 6 bases and J by 0 bases, with 6 bases of the junction left unmatched. Germline V gives CDR1 MNHEY, CDR2 SVGAGI. The CDR3 DNA sequence: TGTGCCAGCAGAGGGACAGGGCTAAGCTCCTACGAGCAGTACTTC. Encoded protein: CASRGTGLSSYEQYF.

The CDR3 nucleotides are TGCGCCAGCAGCCGTACCCTAGCGGGAGGGCCTGATTACGAGCAGTACTTC. This gives the protein CASSRTLAGGPDYEQYF. The chain couples TRBV4-3 to TRBJ2-7; 12 nucleotides align to TRBD2. The V and J ends lost 4 bases and 4 bases, in that order; junction bases with no gene match: 11. The CDR3 totals 17 residues. The germline CDR1 and CDR2 sequences are LGHNA and YSLEER.

This chain uses TRBV28 with TRBJ2-1; 7 nucleotides agree with TRBD1. Germline V gene lookup returns CDR1 MDHEN and CDR2 SYDVKM. This CDR3 has 14 residues. The V segment lost 5 bases and the J segment 2 bases; nucleotides outside the gene matches: 3. CDR3 sequence reads: CASSTGVTYNEQFF. The CDR3 coding sequence is TGTGCCAGCAGTACAGGGGTCACCTACAATGAGCAGTTCTTC. The entire variable domain, with the rest obtained from reference TRBV28 and TRBJ2-1, is as follows: DVKVTQSSRYLVKRTGEKVFLECVQDMDHENMFWYRQDPGLGLRLIYFSYDVKMKEKGDIPEGYSVSREKKERFSLILESASTNQTSMYLCASSTGVTYNEQFFGPGTRLTVL.

This rearrangement joins TRBV4-2 to TRBJ2-6; the D is unclear. V lost 1 base and J 3 bases, leaving 10 bases between the germline ends. CDR1 and CDR2 from the germline V gene are LGHNA and YNFKEQ. The CDR3 has 16 amino acids. The CDR3 nucleotides are TGTGCCAGCAGCCAAGTCGGAACAAGTGGGGCCAACGTCCTGACTTTC. Translated, it gives CASSQVGTSGANVLTF.

V gene TRBV28 combines with J gene TRBJ2-7; weak D call: TRBD1 (8 bases). Germline V gene sequence: CDR1 MDHEN, CDR2 SYDVKM. V was trimmed by 6 bases and J by 4 bases, leaving 19 bases between them. CDR3 length equals 15 residues. CDR3 DNA: TGTGCCAGCAGGCTTCGCGGACAGGGAGGGTACGAGCAGTACTTC. It encodes CASRLRGQGGYEQYF. The complete variable domain, with remaining parts taken from reference TRBV28 and TRBJ2-7, reads DVKVTQSSRYLVKRTGEKVFLECVQDMDHENMFWYRQDPGLGLRLIYFSYDVKMKEKGDIPEGYSVSREKKERFSLILESASTNQTSMYLCASRLRGQGGYEQYFGPGTRLTVT.

The chain recombines TRBV11-2 with TRBJ2-7, with 7 bases identical to TRBD1. V shed 1 base, J shed 2 bases, and the junction held 5 bases outside the gene matches. There are 15 residues in the CDR3. From germline, CDR1 is SGHAT and CDR2 FQNNGV. In DNA form, the CDR3 reads TGTGCCAGCAGCTTAGGCGGACAGGTAACCTACGAGCAGTACTTC. It codes for CASSLGGQVTYEQYF.

The CDR3 spells CASSLGGTSGQNEQFF. The CDR3 coding sequence is TGTGCCAGCAGCCTCGGGGGGACTAGCGGGCAAAATGAGCAGTTCTTC. The chain links TRBV4-2 to TRBJ2-1, with 12 nucleotides matching TRBD2. Germline V lookup: CDR1 LGHNA, CDR2 YNFKEQ. The CDR3 is made up of 16 amino acids. With V trimmed by 4 bases and J by 7 bases, 8 bases remained unmatched.

The chain couples TRBV10-3 to TRBJ1-5; the D gene is possibly TRBD1 (6 bases). V lost 5 bases and J 1 base, leaving 15 bases between the germline ends. The CDR3 has 16 residues. Germline V gives CDR1 ENHRY, CDR2 SYGVKD. In DNA, the CDR3 is TGTGCCATCAGTTCCCAAAACAGGGAGAGCAATCAGCCCCAGCATTTT. As protein: CAISSQNRESNQPQHF.

This clone occurred a few times. This chain joins TRBV4-3 and TRBJ2-7, with 8 bases fitting TRBD1. Per germline, CDR1 LGHNA and CDR2 YSLEER. Trimming took 2 bases from V and 6 from J; bases not matched to a gene: 6. The CDR3 length is 14 residues. Here the CDR3 reads CASSQKSGGGEQYF. CDR3 in DNA: TGCGCCAGCAGCCAAAAGTCAGGGGGCGGCGAGCAGTACTTC.

The gene calls are TRBV11-3 and TRBJ2-1, with 8 bases aligning to TRBD2. CDR1 is SGHNT and CDR2 is YENEEA in the germline V gene. The junction had 4 bases not matched to a gene; V was cut back by 6 bases and J by 0 bases. There are 15 residues in the CDR3. Written as DNA, the CDR3 is TGTGCCAGCAGTCCTCTAGCGGGCTCCTACAATGAGCAGTTCTTC. As protein: CASSPLAGSYNEQFF. The full variable domain, its missing parts supplied by reference TRBV11-3 and TRBJ2-1, is EAGVVQSPRYKIIEKKQPVAFWCNPISGHNTLYWYLQNLGQGPELLIRYENEEAVDDSQLPKDRFSAERLKGVDSTLKIQPAELGDSAVYLCASSPLAGSYNEQFFGPGTRLTVL.

The chain joins TRBV12-5 to TRBJ1-2, with D possibly being TRBD1 (5 bases). Trimming stripped 5 bases from V and 3 bases from J, with 19 bases between. Per the germline V gene, CDR1 is LGHNT and CDR2 is FRNRAP. This CDR3 has 16 residues. This CDR3 is CASGTAGLEGDYGYTF. In nucleotides, the CDR3 is TGTGCTAGTGGTACCGCCGGATTGGAAGGGGACTATGGCTACACCTTC. Based on the CDR3 plus reference TRBV12-5 and TRBJ1-2, the full variable domain is DARVTQTPRHKVTEMGQEVTMRCQPILGHNTVFWYRQTMMQGLELLAYFRNRAPLDDSGMPKDRFSAEMPDATLATLKIQPSEPRDSAVYFCASGTAGLEGDYGYTFGSGTRLTVV.

The chain links TRBV7-2 to TRBJ1-5; possibly TRBD1 for D (6 bases). CDR3 size: 14 residues. V lost 2 bases and J 3 bases, leaving 8 bases between the germline ends. Germline V gene lookup returns CDR1 SGHTA and CDR2 FQGNSA. CDR3 in amino acids: CASSLRGNNQPQHF. The CDR3 bases are TGTGCCAGCAGCTTAAGGGGGAACAATCAGCCCCAGCATTTT.

This chain links TRBV28 with TRBJ2-7; D remains ambiguous. The germline gives CDR1 MDHEN, CDR2 SYDVKM. CDR3 length: 11 residues. Trimming stripped 0 bases from V and 4 bases from J, with 1 base between. The CDR3 loop is CASSLWYEQYF. DNA of the CDR3: TGTGCCAGCAGTTTATGGTACGAGCAGTACTTC.

The chain joins TRBV19 to TRBJ2-1; D possibly corresponds to TRBD2 (5 bases). This CDR3 has 13 amino acids. The V end lost 5 bases, the J end lost 2 bases, and 7 bases lay between the germline ends. Germline V gene sequence: CDR1 LNHDA, CDR2 SQIVND (reference sequence). Here the CDR3 reads CASSAGTYNEQFF. For the CDR3, the DNA is TGTGCCAGTAGTGCGGGTACCTACAATGAGCAGTTCTTC.

This clone was detected a few times. The chain is built from TRBV28 and TRBJ1-3, with D possibly TRBD1 on 5 matching bases. With 5 bases removed from V and 0 bases from J, the gap between germline ends came to 11 bases. Germline assignment: CDR1 MDHEN and CDR2 SYDVKM. The CDR3 is 15 residues long. This CDR3 is CASSAQTDSGNTIYF. The CDR3 DNA follows: TGTGCCAGCAGTGCACAGACAGACTCTGGAAACACCATATATTTT. Complete variable domain (other parts from reference TRBV28 and TRBJ1-3): DVKVTQSSRYLVKRTGEKVFLECVQDMDHENMFWYRQDPGLGLRLIYFSYDVKMKEKGDIPEGYSVSREKKERFSLILESASTNQTSMYLCASSAQTDSGNTIYFGEGSWLTVV.

The V and J genes are TRBV5-1 and TRBJ1-2, with D perhaps TRBD1 (5 bases). V lost 4 bases and J 4 bases, leaving 14 bases between the germline ends. Germline values: CDR1 SGHRS, CDR2 YFSETQ. The CDR3 is 14 amino acids. The DNA of the CDR3 is TGCGCCAGCAGCAGGGACTCGGGGGGCTATGGCTACACCTTC. Its translation is CASSRDSGGYGYTF.

V and J are TRBV27 and TRBJ2-1; D gene unclear. Germline loops: CDR1 MNHEY, CDR2 SMNVEV (reference sequence). CDR3 length: 11 residues. Trimming shortened V by 1 base and J by 9 bases, and 4 bases separated the two germline ends. CDR3 sequence reads: CASSLWGEQFF. DNA of the CDR3: TGTGCCAGCAGTTTATGGGGTGAGCAGTTCTTC.

This clone was recorded a few times. This sequence joins TRBV9 and TRBJ2-2; D may be TRBD1 (6 bases). CDR3 length equals 16 residues. Per the germline V gene, CDR1 is SGDLS and CDR2 is YYNGEE. Deletions cut 2 bases from V and 6 bases from J, with 17 bases between. CDR3 residues: CASSVGAVQVSGELFF. CDR3 nucleotide sequence: TGTGCCAGCAGCGTGGGGGCCGTACAGGTATCCGGGGAGCTGTTTTTT.

This chain uses TRBV25-1 with TRBJ1-3; D gene unclear. Germline lookup yields CDR1 MGHDK and CDR2 SYGVNS. V was cut by 2 bases and J by 2 bases, with 7 bases left in between. The CDR3 is 14 amino acids. Written as DNA, the CDR3 is TGTGCCAGCAGTGAAAGGACCGCTGGAAACACCATATATTTT. It encodes CASSERTAGNTIYF.

This clone appeared a few times. The V call is TRBV7-3, the J call TRBJ1-2; D might be TRBD1 (6 bases). Looked up from germline, CDR1 is SGHTA and CDR2 is FQGTGA. The V and J ends lost 3 bases and 6 bases respectively, with 11 bases between them. This CDR3 is 13 amino acids long. CDR3 loop: CASSLNTGHGYTF. DNA for the CDR3: TGTGCCAGCAGCTTGAATACAGGGCATGGCTACACCTTC.

The chain is built from TRBV9 and TRBJ2-1, with 8 nucleotides matching TRBD1. The CDR3 totals 16 residues. V gave up 5 bases and J gave up 0 bases; unmatched junction bases: 7. CDR1 and CDR2 (germline): SGDLS, YYNGEE. The CDR3 DNA sequence: TGTGCCAGCAGGGCAGGGGGCCAATACTCCTACAATGAGCAGTTCTTC. It is translated as CASRAGGQYSYNEQFF.

The V call is TRBV11-2, the J call TRBJ1-1; D remains unclear. Germline V gives CDR1 SGHAT, CDR2 FQNNGV. The ends were cut back, 5 bases at V and 10 bases at J, with 17 bases in the middle. This CDR3 is 13 amino acids long. The CDR3 DNA reads TGTGCCAGCAGCCCTCAGTCCGGGGTCGGAGCTTTCTTT. Its protein product is CASSPQSGVGAFF. The whole variable domain, filled in from reference TRBV11-2 and TRBJ1-1, reads EAGVAQSPRYKIIEKRQSVAFWCNPISGHATLYWYQQILGQGPKLLIQFQNNGVVDDSQLPKDRFSAERLKGVDSTLKIQPAKLEDSAVYLCASSPQSGVGAFFGQGTRLTVV.

The chain couples TRBV7-2 to TRBJ1-5; D is possibly TRBD1 (5 bases). V was cut by 1 base and J by 12 bases, with 10 bases left in between. Germline V CDR1 and CDR2: SGHTA, FQGNSA. This CDR3 comprises 12 residues. The CDR3 here is CASSLGTGHQHF. DNA for the CDR3: TGTGCCAGCAGCTTAGGGACGGGGCACCAGCATTTT.

This clone was seen more than once but under ten times. V usage is TRBV9 and J usage is TRBJ2-7; the D is unclear. Trimming took 4 bases from V and 2 from J, leaving 13 bases between them. This CDR3 region has 14 residues. Germline CDR1 reads SGDLS; CDR2 reads YYNGEE. CDR3 residues: CASSPLAQAYEQYF. The CDR3 coding sequence is TGTGCCAGCAGCCCTCTTGCTCAAGCCTACGAGCAGTACTTC.

V usage is TRBV13 and J usage is TRBJ2-7, with 10 bases lining up with TRBD2. J gave up 9 bases and V 5 bases, and 19 bases lay outside the gene matches. The CDR3 contains 17 residues. CDR1 is PRHDT and CDR2 is FYEKMQ in the germline V gene (reference sequence). The CDR3, as DNA: TGTGCCAGCAGCAATTTGACCGGGACTAGCGCGTCCACCCGGCAGTACTTC. Amino acids: CASSNLTGTSASTRQYF.